This entry lists 5 T cell receptor beta chains sequenced from one sample in a study of OX40 agonist ivuxolimab in advanced cancers. Repertoires were generated with immunoSEQ multiplex PCR, while TCRdb's copy carries only in-frame clones and drops some. The sample has 60,000 to 85,000 clones; around 92% are singletons. The sequencing here drew on CD4+ or CD8+ T cells sorted from blood, taken in a trial of the OX40 agonist ivuxolimab. The receptors stem from an adult with an advanced solid tumor such as melanoma, head and neck, liver or kidney cancer.

The chain joins TRBV27 to TRBJ1-1, with D hard to call. Trimming stripped 3 bases from V and 8 bases from J, with 13 bases between. Germline CDR1 reads MNHEY; CDR2 reads SMNVEV (reference sequence). This CDR3 contains 13 residues. The CDR3 DNA sequence: TGTGCCAGCAGTTTCGGGCCCATGGTAGAAGCTTTCTTT. It translates to CASSFGPMVEAFF.

This sequence joins TRBV10-1 and TRBJ1-1; possibly TRBD1 for D (5 bases). Germline CDR1 WNHNN, CDR2 SYGVQD (reference sequence). V lost 2 bases and J lost 11, with 15 bases in between. This CDR3 has 13 amino acids. The CDR3 sequence: CASSERGGVSAFF. The CDR3 region has the DNA TGCGCCAGCAGTGAGCGGGGCGGCGTATCCGCTTTCTTT.

J is TRBJ2-3 and V is TRBV2, with 10 positions matching TRBD2. The CDR3 loop spans 15 amino acids. With 6 bases clipped from V and 3 bases from J, the junction kept 6 bases outside the gene matches. Germline CDR1 reads SNHLY; CDR2 reads FYNNEI. CDR3 residues: CASRASGGATDTQYF. As DNA, the CDR3 is TGTGCCAGCAGGGCCAGCGGGGGGGCGACAGATACGCAGTATTTT.

This clone was picked up a small number of times. The rearrangement links TRBV6-4 to TRBJ2-6; D is perhaps TRBD2 (6 bases). In germline, CDR1 is MRHNA, CDR2 SNTAGT. CDR3 length equals 16 residues. V was pared by 0 bases and J by 0 bases, with 6 bases between. This chain's CDR3 is CASSDSSGSGANVLTF. The CDR3, as DNA: TGTGCCAGCAGTGACTCTAGCGGCTCTGGGGCCAACGTCCTGACTTTC.

This chain joins TRBV10-3 and TRBJ1-4; TRBD1 might be the D (5 bases). V lost 6 bases to trimming and J lost 3 bases, with 17 bases between them. Germline values: CDR1 ENHRY, CDR2 SYGVKD. This CDR3 contains 16 residues. The CDR3 DNA sequence: TGTGCCATCAGGCCGGGGGTCTCGGTGCCTAATGAAAAACTGTTTTTT. Encoded protein: CAIRPGVSVPNEKLFF.